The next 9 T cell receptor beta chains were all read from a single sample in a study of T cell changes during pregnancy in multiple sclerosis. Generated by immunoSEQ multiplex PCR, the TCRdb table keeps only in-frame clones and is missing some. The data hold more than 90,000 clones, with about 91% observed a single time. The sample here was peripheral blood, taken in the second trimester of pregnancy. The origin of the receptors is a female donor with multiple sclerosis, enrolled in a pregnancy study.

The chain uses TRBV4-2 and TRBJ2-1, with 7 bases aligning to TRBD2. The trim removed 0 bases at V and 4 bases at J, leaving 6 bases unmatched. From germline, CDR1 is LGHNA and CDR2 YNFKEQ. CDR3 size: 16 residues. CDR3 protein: CASSQEGGSGYNEQFF. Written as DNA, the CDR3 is TGTGCCAGCAGCCAAGAAGGCGGGAGCGGGTACAATGAGCAGTTCTTC.

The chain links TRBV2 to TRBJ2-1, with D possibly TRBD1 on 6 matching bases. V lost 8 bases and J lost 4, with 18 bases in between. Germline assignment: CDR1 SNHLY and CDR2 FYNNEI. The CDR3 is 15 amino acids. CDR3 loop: CASDYPRGFYNEQFF. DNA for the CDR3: TGTGCCAGCGATTACCCCAGGGGCTTTTACAATGAGCAGTTCTTC.

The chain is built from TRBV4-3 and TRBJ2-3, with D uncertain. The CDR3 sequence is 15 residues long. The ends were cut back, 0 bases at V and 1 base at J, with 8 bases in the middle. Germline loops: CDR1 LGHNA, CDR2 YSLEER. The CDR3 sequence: CASSQDWLGTDTQYF. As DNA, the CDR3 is TGCGCCAGCAGCCAAGATTGGTTAGGCACAGATACGCAGTATTTT.

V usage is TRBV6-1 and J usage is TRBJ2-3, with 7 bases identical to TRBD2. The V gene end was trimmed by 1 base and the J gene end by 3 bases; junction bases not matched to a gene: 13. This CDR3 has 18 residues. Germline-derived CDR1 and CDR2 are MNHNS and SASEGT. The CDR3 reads CASSEDPVGRAVTDTQYF. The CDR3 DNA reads TGTGCCAGCAGTGAAGACCCGGTTGGGAGGGCAGTGACAGATACGCAGTATTTT.

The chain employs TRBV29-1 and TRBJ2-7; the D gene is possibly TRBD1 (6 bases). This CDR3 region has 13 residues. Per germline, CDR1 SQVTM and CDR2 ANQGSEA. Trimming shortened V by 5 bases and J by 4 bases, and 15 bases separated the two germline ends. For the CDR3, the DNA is TGCAGCGTTTCCCAGGGAAGGGGGTACGAGCAGTACTTC. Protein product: CSVSQGRGYEQYF.

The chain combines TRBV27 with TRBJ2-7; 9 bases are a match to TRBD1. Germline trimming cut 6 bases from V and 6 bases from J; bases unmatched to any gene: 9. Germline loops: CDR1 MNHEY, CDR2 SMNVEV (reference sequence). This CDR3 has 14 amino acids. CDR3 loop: CASSYRGRSGEQYF. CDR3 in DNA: TGTGCCAGCAGCTACAGGGGGCGAAGTGGCGAGCAGTACTTC.

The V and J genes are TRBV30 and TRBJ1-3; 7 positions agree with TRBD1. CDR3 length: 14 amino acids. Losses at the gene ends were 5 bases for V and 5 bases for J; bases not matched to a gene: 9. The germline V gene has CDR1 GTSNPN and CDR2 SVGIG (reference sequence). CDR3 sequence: CAWGGTERRNTIYF. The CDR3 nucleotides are TGTGCCTGGGGCGGGACAGAGAGACGAAACACCATATATTTT.

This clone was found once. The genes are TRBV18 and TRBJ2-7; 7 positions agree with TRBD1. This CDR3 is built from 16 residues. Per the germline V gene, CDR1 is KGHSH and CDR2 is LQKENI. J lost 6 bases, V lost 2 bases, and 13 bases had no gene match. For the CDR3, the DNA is TGTGCCAGCTCACCATATTTGACAGGGAAAACGGGCGAGCAGTACTTC. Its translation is CASSPYLTGKTGEQYF.

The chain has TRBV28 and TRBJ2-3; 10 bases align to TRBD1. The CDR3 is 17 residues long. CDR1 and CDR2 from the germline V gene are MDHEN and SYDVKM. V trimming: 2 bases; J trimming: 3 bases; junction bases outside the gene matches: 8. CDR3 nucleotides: TGTGCCAGCAGTTTAGGTAGACGGGACAGGGGAACAGATACGCAGTATTTT. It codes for CASSLGRRDRGTDTQYF. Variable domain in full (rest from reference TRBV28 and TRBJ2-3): DVKVTQSSRYLVKRTGEKVFLECVQDMDHENMFWYRQDPGLGLRLIYFSYDVKMKEKGDIPEGYSVSREKKERFSLILESASTNQTSMYLCASSLGRRDRGTDTQYFGPGTRLTVL.